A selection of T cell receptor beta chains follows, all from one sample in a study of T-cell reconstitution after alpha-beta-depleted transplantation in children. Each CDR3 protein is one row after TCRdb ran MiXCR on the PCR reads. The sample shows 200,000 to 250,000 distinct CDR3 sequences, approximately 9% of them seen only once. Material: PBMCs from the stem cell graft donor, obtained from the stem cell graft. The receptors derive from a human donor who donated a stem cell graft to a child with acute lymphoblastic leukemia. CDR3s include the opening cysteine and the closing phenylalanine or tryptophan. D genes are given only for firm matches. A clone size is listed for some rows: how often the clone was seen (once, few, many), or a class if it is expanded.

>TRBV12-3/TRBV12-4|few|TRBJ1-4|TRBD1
CASRPTGATNEKLFF
TGTGCCAGCAGGCCCACAGGGGCAACTAATGAAAAACTGTTTTTT
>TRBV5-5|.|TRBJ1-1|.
CASSLLSWENTEAFF
TGTGCCAGCAGCTTGCTTTCTTGGGAGAACACTGAAGCTTTCTTT
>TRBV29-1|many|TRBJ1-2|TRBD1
CSAHQGGSYGYTF
TGCAGCGCCCATCAGGGGGGGTCCTATGGCTACACCTTC
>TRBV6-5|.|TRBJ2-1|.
CASSYQILQDREQFF
TGTGCCAGCAGTTACCAAATTTTACAGGATCGTGAGCAGTTCTTC
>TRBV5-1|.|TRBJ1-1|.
CASSPRYGGTEAFF
TGCGCCAGCAGCCCGAGGTACGGGGGCACTGAAGCTTTCTTT
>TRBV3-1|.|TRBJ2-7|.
CASSHKLGSSYEQYF
TGTGCCAGCAGCCACAAACTAGGGAGCTCCTACGAGCAGTACTTC
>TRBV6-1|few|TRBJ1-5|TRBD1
CASRAGGQGTTQHF
TGTGCCAGCAGGGCCGGGGGACAGGGTACAACACAGCATTTT
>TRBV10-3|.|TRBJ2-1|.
CAISEGNNEQFF
TGTGCCATCAGTGAGGGAAACAATGAGCAGTTCTTC
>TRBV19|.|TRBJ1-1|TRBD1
CASSRDRLADTEAFF
TGTGCCAGTAGTAGGGACAGGCTGGCGGACACTGAAGCTTTCTTT
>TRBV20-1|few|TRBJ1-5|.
CSARGSRNQPQHF
TGCAGTGCTAGGGGGTCTCGCAATCAGCCCCAGCATTTT
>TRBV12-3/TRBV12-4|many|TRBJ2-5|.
CAEETQYF
TGTGCCGAGGAGACCCAGTACTTC
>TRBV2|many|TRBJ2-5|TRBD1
CAKRRDSEETQYF
TGTGCCAAACGCCGGGACAGCGAAGAGACCCAGTACTTC
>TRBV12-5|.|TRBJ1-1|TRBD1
CASGLGSVGTGVVTEAFF
TGTGCTAGTGGTTTAGGTTCTGTCGGGACAGGGGTAGTCACTGAAGCTTTCTTT
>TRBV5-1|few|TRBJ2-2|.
CASTVGVADTGELFF
TGCGCCAGCACCGTCGGGGTTGCGGACACCGGGGAGCTGTTTTTT
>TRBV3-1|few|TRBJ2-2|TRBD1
CASSRPGTGKITGELFF
TGTGCCAGCAGCCGACCCGGGACAGGGAAGATCACCGGGGAGCTGTTTTTT
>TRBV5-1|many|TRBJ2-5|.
CASSFERGFQETQYF
TGCGCCAGCAGCTTCGAAAGGGGATTCCAAGAGACCCAGTACTTC
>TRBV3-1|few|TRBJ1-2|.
CASSQTPRRQADLNYGYTF
TGTGCCAGCAGCCAAACCCCTAGGCGGCAGGCCGACCTCAACTATGGCTACACCTTC
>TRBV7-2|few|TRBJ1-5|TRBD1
CASSWDRDRNQPQHF
TGTGCCAGCAGCTGGGACAGGGATCGCAATCAGCCCCAGCATTTT
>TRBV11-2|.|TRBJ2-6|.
CASSPLGFSGANVLTF
TGTGCCAGCAGCCCTCTGGGATTCTCTGGGGCCAACGTCCTGACTTTC
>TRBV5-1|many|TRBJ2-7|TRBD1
CASSAPLETGFGSYEQYF
TGCGCCAGCAGCGCACCCCTAGAGACAGGGTTCGGCTCCTACGAGCAGTACTTC
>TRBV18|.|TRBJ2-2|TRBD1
CASSPEGQRNTGELFF
TGTGCCAGCTCGCCAGAGGGACAGAGAAATACCGGGGAGCTGTTTTTT
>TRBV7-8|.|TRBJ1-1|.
CASSEVRSGKAFF
TGTGCCAGCAGCGAGGTCCGTTCCGGTAAAGCTTTCTTT
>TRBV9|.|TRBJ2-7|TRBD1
CASSGNRGWVDEQYF
TGTGCCAGCAGCGGAAACAGGGGATGGGTCGACGAGCAGTACTTC
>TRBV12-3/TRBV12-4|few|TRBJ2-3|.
CASRGAWGDTQYF
TGTGCCTCACGGGGCGCTTGGGGAGATACGCAGTATTTT